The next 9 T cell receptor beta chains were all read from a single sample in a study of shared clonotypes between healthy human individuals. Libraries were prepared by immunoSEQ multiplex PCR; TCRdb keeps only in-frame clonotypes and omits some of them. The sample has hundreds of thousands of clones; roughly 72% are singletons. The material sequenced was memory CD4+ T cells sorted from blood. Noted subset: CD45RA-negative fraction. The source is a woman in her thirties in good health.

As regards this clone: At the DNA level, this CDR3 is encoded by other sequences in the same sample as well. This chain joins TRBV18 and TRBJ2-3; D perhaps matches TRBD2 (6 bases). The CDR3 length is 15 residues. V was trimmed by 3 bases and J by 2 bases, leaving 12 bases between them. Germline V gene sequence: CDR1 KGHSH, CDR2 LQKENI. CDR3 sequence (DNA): TGTGCCAGCTCACCTTCGCGGGGAACCACAGATACGCAGTATTTT. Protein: CASSPSRGTTDTQYF. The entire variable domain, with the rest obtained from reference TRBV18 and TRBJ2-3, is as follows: NAGVMQNPRHLVRRRGQEARLRCSPMKGHSHVYWYRQLPEEGLKFMVYLQKENIIDESGMPKERFSAEFPKEGPSILRIQQVVRGDSAAYFCASSPSRGTTDTQYFGPGTRLTVL.

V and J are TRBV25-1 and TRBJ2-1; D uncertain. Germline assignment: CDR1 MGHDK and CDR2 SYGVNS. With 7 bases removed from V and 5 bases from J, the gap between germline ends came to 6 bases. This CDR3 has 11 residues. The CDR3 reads CASTGDNEQFF. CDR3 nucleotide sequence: TGTGCCAGCACAGGAGACAATGAGCAGTTCTTC. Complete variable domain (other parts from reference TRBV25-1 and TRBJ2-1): EADIYQTPRYLVIGTGKKITLECSQTMGHDKMYWYQQDPGMELHLIHYSYGVNSTEKGDLSSESTVSRIRTEHFPLTLESARPSHTSQYLCASTGDNEQFFGPGTRLTVL.

DNA for the CDR3: TGTGCCAGCAGTGAATCCGGGACTAGGGGATACGAGCAGTACTTC. The encoded protein is CASSESGTRGYEQYF. The chain carries TRBV28 and TRBJ2-7, with TRBD2 matching over 8 bases. Germline assignment: CDR1 MDHEN and CDR2 SYDVKM. With V trimmed by 5 bases and J by 4 bases, 10 bases remained unmatched. The CDR3 runs to 15 residues.

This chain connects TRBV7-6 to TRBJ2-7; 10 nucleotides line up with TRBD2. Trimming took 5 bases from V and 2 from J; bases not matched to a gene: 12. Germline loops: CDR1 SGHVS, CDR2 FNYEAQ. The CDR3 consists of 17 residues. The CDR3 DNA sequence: TGTGCCAGCAGCCCAGTTACGACTAGCGGGCAACCCTACGAGCAGTACTTC. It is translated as CASSPVTTSGQPYEQYF.

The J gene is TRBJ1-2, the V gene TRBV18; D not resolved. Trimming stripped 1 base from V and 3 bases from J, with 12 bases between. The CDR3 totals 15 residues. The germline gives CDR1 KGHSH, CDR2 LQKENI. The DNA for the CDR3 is TGTGCCAGCTCACCACGGGGAGGTTCCGACTATGGCTACACCTTC. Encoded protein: CASSPRGGSDYGYTF. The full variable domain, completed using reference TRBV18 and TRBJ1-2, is NAGVMQNPRHLVRRRGQEARLRCSPMKGHSHVYWYRQLPEEGLKFMVYLQKENIIDESGMPKERFSAEFPKEGPSILRIQQVVRGDSAAYFCASSPRGGSDYGYTFGSGTRLTVV.

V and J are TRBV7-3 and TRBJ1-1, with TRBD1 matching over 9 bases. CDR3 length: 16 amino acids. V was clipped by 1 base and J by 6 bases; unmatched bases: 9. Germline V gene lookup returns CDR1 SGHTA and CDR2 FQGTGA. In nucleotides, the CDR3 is TGTGCCAGCAGCTTAAGGGGGACAGGGCTTCTTGCTGAAGCTTTCTTT. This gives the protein CASSLRGTGLLAEAFF. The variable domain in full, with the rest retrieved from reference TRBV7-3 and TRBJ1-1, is GAGVSQTPSNKVTEKGKYVELRCDPISGHTALYWYRQSLGQGPEFLIYFQGTGAADDSGLPNDRFFAVRPEGSVSTLKIQRTERGDSAVYLCASSLRGTGLLAEAFFGQGTRLTVV.

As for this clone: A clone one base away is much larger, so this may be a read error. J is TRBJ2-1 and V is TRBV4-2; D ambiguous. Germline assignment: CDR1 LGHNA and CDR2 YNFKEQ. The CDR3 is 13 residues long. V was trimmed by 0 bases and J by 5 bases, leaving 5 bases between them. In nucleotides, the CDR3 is TGTGCCAGCAGCCAAGACAGTCACAATGAGCAGTTCTTC. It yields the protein CASSQDSHNEQFF.

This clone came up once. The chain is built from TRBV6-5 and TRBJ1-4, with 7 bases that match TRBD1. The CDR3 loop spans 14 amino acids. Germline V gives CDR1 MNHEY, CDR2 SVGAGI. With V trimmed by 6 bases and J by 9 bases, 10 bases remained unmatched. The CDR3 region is CASRPGQTYKKLFF. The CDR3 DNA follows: TGTGCCAGCAGGCCGGGACAGACCTATAAAAAACTGTTTTTT.

CDR3 in DNA: TGTGCCAGCAGTTTCGGGTGGGGGTACGAGCAGTACTTC. Protein product: CASSFGWGYEQYF. This chain connects TRBV27 to TRBJ2-7; D assignment may be TRBD1 or TRBD2 (5 bases each). Deletions cut 3 bases from V and 4 bases from J, with 10 bases between. CDR1 is MNHEY, CDR2 SMNVEV, per germline (reference sequence). This CDR3 region has 13 residues.